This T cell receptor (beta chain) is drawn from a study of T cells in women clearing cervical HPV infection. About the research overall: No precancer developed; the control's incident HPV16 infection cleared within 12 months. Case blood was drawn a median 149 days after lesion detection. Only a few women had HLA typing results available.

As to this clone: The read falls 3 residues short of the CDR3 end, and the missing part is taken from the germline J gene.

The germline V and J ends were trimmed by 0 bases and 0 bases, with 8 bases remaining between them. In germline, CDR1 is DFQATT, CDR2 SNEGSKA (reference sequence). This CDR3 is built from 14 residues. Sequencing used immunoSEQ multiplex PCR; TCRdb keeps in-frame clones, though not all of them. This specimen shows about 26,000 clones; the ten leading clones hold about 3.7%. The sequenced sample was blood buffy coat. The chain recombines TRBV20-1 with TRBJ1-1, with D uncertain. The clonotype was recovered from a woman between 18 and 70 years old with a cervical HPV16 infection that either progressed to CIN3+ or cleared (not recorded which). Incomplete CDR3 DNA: TGCAGTGCTAGAGAAAACAGCTTGAACACTGAA. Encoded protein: CSARENSLNTE. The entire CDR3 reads CSARENSLNTEAFF.